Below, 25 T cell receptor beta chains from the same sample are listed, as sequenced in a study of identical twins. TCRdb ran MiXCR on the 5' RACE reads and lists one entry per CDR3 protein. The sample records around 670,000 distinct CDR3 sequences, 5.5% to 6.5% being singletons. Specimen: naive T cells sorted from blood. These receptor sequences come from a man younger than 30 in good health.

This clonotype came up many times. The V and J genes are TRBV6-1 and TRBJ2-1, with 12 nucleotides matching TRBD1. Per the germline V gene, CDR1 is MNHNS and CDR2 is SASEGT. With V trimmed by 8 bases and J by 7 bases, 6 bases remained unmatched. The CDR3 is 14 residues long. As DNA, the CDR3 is TGTGCCAGCTTGGGACAGGGGGCGGCTAATGAGCAGTTCTTC. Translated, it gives CASLGQGAANEQFF.

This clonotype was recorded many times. CDR3 sequence (DNA): TGCGCCAGCAGCCTCCTGGCGGGAGCCGAGACCGGGGAGCTGTTTTTT. It encodes CASSLLAGAETGELFF. The chain carries TRBV5-1 and TRBJ2-2; TRBD2 aligns across 7 bases. The germline V gene encodes CDR1 SGHRS and CDR2 YFSETQ. The CDR3 contains 16 residues. The V and J ends lost 4 bases and 5 bases, in that order; junction bases with no gene match: 11.

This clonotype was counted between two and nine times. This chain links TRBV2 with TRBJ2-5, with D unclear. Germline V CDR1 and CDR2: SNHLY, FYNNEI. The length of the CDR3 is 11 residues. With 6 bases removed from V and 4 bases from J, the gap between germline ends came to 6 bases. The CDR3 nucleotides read TGTGCCAGCAGCGAACCAGAGACCCAGTACTTC. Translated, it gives CASSEPETQYF. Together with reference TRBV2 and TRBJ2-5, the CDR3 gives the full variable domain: EPEVTQTPSHQVTQMGQEVILRCVPISNHLYFYWYRQILGQKVEFLVSFYNNEISEKSEIFDDQFSVERPDGSNFTLKIRSTKLEDSAMYFCASSEPETQYFGPGTRLLVL.

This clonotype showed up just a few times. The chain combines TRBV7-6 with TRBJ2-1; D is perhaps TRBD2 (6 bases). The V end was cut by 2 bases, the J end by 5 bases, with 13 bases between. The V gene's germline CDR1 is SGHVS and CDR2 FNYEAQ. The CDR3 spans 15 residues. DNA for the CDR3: TGTGCCAGCAGCTTATCGGGGGAGGCCCACAATGAGCAGTTCTTC. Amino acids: CASSLSGEAHNEQFF.

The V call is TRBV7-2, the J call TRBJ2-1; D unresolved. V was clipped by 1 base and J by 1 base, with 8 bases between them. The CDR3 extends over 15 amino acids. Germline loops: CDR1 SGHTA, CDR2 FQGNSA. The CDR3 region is CASSLGVVSYNEQFF. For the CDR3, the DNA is TGTGCCAGCAGCTTAGGAGTGGTTTCCTACAATGAGCAGTTCTTC.

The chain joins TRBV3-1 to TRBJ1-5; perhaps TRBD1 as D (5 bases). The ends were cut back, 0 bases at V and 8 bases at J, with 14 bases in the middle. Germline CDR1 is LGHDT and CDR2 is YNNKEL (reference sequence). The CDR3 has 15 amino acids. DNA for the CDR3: TGTGCCAGCAGCCAAGATCAGGCCTCCAGGGAGCCCCAGCATTTT. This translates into CASSQDQASREPQHF.

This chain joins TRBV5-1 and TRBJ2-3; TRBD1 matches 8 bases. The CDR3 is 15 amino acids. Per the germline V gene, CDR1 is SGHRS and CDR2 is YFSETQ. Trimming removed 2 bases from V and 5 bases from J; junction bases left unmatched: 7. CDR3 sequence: CASSFTGGPGDTQYF. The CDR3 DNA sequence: TGCGCCAGCAGCTTTACAGGGGGTCCGGGAGATACGCAGTATTTT.

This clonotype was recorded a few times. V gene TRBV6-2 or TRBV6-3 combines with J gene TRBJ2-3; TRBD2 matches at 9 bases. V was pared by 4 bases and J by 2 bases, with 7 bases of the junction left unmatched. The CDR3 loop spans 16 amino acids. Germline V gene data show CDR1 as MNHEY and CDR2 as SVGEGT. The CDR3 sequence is CASSSQREAYTDTQYF. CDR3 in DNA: TGTGCCAGCAGTTCCCAGCGGGAGGCCTACACAGATACGCAGTATTTT.

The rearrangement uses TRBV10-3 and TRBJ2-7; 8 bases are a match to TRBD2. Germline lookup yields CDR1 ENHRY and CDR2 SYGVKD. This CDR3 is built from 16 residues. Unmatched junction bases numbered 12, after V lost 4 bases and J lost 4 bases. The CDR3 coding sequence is TGTGCCATCAGTGGGGGGGGTAGCGGGATGGAATACGAGCAGTACTTC. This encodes CAISGGGSGMEYEQYF.

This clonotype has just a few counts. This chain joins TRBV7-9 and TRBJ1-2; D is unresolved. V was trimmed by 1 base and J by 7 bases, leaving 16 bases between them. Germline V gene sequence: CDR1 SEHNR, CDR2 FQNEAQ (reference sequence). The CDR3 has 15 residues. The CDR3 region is CASSLEARRAPGYTF. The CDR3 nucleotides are TGTGCCAGCAGCTTAGAAGCCAGGCGGGCCCCTGGCTACACCTTC.

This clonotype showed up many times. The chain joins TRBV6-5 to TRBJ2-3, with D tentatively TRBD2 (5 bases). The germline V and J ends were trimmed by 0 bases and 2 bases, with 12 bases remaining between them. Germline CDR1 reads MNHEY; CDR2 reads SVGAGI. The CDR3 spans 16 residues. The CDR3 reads CASSYSRRGSTDTQYF. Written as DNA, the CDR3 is TGTGCCAGCAGTTACTCGAGACGGGGATCCACAGATACGCAGTATTTT.

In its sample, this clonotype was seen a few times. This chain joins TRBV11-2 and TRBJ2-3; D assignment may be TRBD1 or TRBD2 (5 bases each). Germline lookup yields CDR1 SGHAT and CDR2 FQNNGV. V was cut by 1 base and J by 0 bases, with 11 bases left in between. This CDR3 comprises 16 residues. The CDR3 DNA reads TGTGCCAGCAGCTTAGCGGGACCGGCTAGCACAGATACGCAGTATTTT. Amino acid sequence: CASSLAGPASTDTQYF.

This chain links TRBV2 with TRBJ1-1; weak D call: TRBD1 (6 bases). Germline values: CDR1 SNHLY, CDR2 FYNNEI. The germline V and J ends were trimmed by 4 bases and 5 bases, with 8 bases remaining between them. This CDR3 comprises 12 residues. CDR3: CASSAQGTEAFF. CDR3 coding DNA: TGTGCCAGCAGTGCACAGGGAACTGAAGCTTTCTTT.

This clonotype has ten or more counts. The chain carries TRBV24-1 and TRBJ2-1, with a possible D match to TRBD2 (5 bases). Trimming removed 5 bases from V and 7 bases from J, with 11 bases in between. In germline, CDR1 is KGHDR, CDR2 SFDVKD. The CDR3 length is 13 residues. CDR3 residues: CATSGPTGNEQFF. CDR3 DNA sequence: TGTGCCACCAGTGGCCCGACGGGGAATGAGCAGTTCTTC.

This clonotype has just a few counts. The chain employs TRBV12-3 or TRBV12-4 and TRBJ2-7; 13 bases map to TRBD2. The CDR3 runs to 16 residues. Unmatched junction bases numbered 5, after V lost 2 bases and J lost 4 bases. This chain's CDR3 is CASSLPGLAGRYEQYF. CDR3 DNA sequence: TGTGCCAGCAGTTTACCGGGACTAGCGGGAAGGTACGAGCAGTACTTC.

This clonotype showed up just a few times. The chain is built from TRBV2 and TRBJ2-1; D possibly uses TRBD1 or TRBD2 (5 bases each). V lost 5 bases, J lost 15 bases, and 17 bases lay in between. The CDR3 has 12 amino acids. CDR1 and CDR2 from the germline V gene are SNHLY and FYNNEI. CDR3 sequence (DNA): TGTGCCAGCAGTCCGGAGTTTACCGGGGCGTTCTTC. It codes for CASSPEFTGAFF.

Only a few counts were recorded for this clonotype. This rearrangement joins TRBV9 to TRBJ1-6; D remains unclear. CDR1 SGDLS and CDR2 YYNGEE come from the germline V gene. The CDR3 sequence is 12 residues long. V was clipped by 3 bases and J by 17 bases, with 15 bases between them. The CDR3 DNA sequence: TGTGCCAGCAGCGCGGACGGAAACTATGTCCACTTT. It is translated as CASSADGNYVHF. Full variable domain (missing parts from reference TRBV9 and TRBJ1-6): DSGVTQTPKHLITATGQRVTLRCSPRSGDLSVYWYQQSLDQGLQFLIQYYNGEERAKGNILERFSAQQFPDLHSELNLSSLELGDSALYFCASSADGNYVHFGNGTRLTVT.

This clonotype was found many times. The DNA for the CDR3 is TGTGCCAGCAGTTTAGAGCGGCCCTACGAGCAGTACTTC. Translating gives CASSLERPYEQYF. The V and J genes are TRBV12-3 or TRBV12-4 and TRBJ2-7, with a weak D call TRBD2 (5 bases). Trimming took off 1 base at V and 2 bases at J, with 6 bases between the two ends. The CDR3 spans 13 residues.

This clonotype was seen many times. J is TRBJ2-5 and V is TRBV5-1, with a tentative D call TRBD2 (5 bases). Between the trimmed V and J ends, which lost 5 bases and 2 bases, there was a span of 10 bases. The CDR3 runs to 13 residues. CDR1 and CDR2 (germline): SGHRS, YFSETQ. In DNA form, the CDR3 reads TGCGCCAGCAGTGGTGTAGCGCAAGAGACCCAGTACTTC. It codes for CASSGVAQETQYF.

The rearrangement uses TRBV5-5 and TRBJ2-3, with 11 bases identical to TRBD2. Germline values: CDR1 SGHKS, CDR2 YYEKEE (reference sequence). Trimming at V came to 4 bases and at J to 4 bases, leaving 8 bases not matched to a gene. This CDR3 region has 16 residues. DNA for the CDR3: TGTGCCAGCAGCCCACCACTAGCGGGAGAGGCAGATACGCAGTATTTT. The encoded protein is CASSPPLAGEADTQYF.

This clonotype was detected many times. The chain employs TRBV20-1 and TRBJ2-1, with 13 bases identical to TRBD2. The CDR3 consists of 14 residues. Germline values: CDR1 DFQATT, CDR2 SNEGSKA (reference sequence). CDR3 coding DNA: TGCGGGGGGACTAGCGGGATCTCCTACAATGAGCAGTTCTTC. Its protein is CGGTSGISYNEQFF.

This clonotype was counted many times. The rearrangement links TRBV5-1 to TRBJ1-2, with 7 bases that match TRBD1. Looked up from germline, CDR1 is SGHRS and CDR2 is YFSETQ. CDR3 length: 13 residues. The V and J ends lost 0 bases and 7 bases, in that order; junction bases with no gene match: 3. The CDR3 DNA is TGCGCCAGCAGCTTGGGGGACAGTGCTGGCTACACCTTC. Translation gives CASSLGDSAGYTF.

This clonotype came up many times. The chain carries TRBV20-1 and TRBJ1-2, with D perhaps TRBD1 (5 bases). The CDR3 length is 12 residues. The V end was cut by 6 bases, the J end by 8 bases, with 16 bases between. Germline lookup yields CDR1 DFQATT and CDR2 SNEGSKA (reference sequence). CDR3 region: CSAPWVGDGYTF. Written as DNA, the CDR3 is TGCAGTGCACCTTGGGTCGGGGACGGCTACACCTTC.

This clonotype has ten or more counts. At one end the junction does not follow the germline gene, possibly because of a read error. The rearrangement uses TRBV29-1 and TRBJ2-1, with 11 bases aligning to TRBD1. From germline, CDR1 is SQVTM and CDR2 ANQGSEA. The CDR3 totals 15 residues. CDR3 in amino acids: CSVEGTGGPYNEQFF. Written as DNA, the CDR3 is TGCAGCGTGGAAGGGACAGGGGGACCCTACAATGAGCAGTTCTTC.

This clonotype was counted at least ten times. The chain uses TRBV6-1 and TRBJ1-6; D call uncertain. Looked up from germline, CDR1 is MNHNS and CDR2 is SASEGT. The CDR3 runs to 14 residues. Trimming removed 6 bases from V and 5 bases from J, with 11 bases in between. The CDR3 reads CASRHGSDNSPLHF. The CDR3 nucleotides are TGTGCCAGCAGGCACGGATCGGATAATTCACCCCTCCACTTT.